The present T cell receptor (beta chain) was sequenced within a study of blood T cells in healthy people across ages. Findings and limits, study-wide: When set beside aged donors, long-lived donors presented more naive CD4+ cells and higher diversity. Age advanced and TCR beta diversity per million T cells fell, roughly linearly.

A word on this clonotype: Its antigen remains unknown.

For the second PCR, which ran for about 6 to 11 cycles, a sample-barcoded 5' primer and a J-beta primer mix were used. A tag from a template-switch adaptor with 12 random nucleotides marked each cDNA molecule. TCRdb re-called the 5' RACE reads through MiXCR, storing one row per CDR3 protein. The sample has approximately 800,000 distinct CDR3 sequences; approximately 25% are singletons. This sample also appeared in a second study, on T cells of mothers and their children. Turning to that study: The search for persistent microchimeric T cell clones detected none.

The sequence came from a boy younger than 18 in good health. Sequencing was done on a sample of blood.

The CDR3 sequence is CSATDSRYNEQFF. The CDR3 region has the DNA TGCAGTGCCACTGACAGTAGATACAATGAGCAGTTCTTC. The genes are TRBV20-1 and TRBJ2-1, with TRBD1 as a possible D gene (5 bases). Germline CDR1 reads DFQATT; CDR2 reads SNEGSKA (reference sequence). V lost 6 bases and J lost 4, with 13 bases in between. The CDR3 covers 13 residues.